This is a list of T cell receptor beta chains from one sample in a study of OX40 agonist ivuxolimab in advanced cancers. TCRdb's table, derived via immunoSEQ multiplex PCR, lists solely in-frame clones and lacks some. Of roughly 10,000 clones in the sample, around three fifths were seen once. The specimen was CD4+ or CD8+ T cells sorted from blood, collected in a trial of the OX40 agonist ivuxolimab. All receptors come from an adult with an advanced solid tumor such as melanoma, head and neck, liver or kidney cancer. Both conserved end residues are part of each CDR3. The D gene is left open where the match is weak. Clone size is given for some rows only: seen once, a few or many times, or a class if the clone is expanded.

TRBD2 | TRBJ2-7 | few | TRBV4-2 | TGTGCCAGCAGCCCGGGACTAGCGAACTACGAGCAGTACTTC | CASSPGLANYEQYF
. | TRBJ2-7 | . | TRBV27 | TGTGCCAGCAGTTTGTCCATTACCTACGAGCAGTACTTC | CASSLSITYEQYF
TRBD1 | TRBJ1-2 | once | TRBV4-3 | TGCGCCAGCAGCCAACAGGGGGATAACTATGGCTACACCTTC | CASSQQGDNYGYTF
. | TRBJ2-1 | . | TRBV7-5 | TGTGCCAGAAGCCTGGGCTCCGTCGAGGGGAATGAGCAGTTCTTC | CARSLGSVEGNEQFF
. | TRBJ2-7 | . | TRBV4-3 | TGCGCCAGCAGCCAAGAGTGGCAGGGGAACTCCTACGAGCAGTACTTC | CASSQEWQGNSYEQYF
. | TRBJ2-7 | . | TRBV7-6 | TGTGCCAGCAGCTTAGAGGAAGGGTACGAGCAGTACTTC | CASSLEEGYEQYF
. | TRBJ1-3 | few | TRBV4-1 | TGCGCCAGCAGCCAAGGACGGGGAGGTGGAAACACCATATATTTT | CASSQGRGGGNTIYF
. | TRBJ2-3 | once | TRBV12-5 | TGTGCTAGTGGTTTGGCATTACAGGGCGACGAGACAGATACGCAGTATTTT | CASGLALQGDETDTQYF
. | TRBJ2-2 | . | TRBV5-1 | TGCGCCAGCAGCTTGGTTCCAGACCTGACCGGGGAGCTGTTTTTT | CASSLVPDLTGELFF
. | TRBJ2-7 | few | TRBV15 | TGTGCCACCAGCAGCGAAATCGGCTACGAGCAGTACTTC | CATSSEIGYEQYF
. | TRBJ2-7 | . | TRBV28 | TGTGCCAGCAGTTTAATCGCTAGCGCTTACGAGCAGTACTTC | CASSLIASAYEQYF
. | TRBJ2-3 | . | TRBV7-3 | TGTGCCAGCAGCCCAGAGGGACGGCCAGATACGCAGTATTTT | CASSPEGRPDTQYF
TRBD2 | TRBJ2-5 | . | TRBV28 | TGTGCCAGCAGCAGGGGACTAGCGGAGAGGGGCCAAGAGACCCAGTACTTC | CASSRGLAERGQETQYF
. | TRBJ2-3 | . | TRBV19 | TGTGCCAGTAGTATCTTGGCAGGCATGGGAGATACGCAGTATTTT | CASSILAGMGDTQYF
. | TRBJ1-1 | few | TRBV6-1 | TGTGCCAGCCAAGATCCGATGAACACTGAAGCTTTCTTT | CASQDPMNTEAFF
TRBD1 | TRBJ1-2 | . | TRBV6-5 | TGTGCCAGCAGCCGGGACAGTGCTAACTATGGCTACACCTTC | CASSRDSANYGYTF
. | TRBJ2-7 | . | TRBV6-1 | TGTGCCAGCAGGGGAACAGCCTACGAGCAGTACTTC | CASRGTAYEQYF
. | TRBJ1-4 | . | TRBV25-1 | TGTGCCAGCAGTGTAGCGGGGATGGACGAAAAACTGTTTTTT | CASSVAGMDEKLFF
. | TRBJ2-4 | . | TRBV9 | TGTGCCAGCAGCGTAGACGAGGACATTCAGTACTTC | CASSVDEDIQYF
. | TRBJ2-3 | . | TRBV6-1 | TGTGCCAGCGGCCCCCGGGTAGCGGGCACAGATACGCAGTATTTT | CASGPRVAGTDTQYF
. | TRBJ2-2 | few | TRBV5-8 | TGTGCCAGCAGCTTCCGGTCTCTCGACACCGGGGAGCTGTTTTTT | CASSFRSLDTGELFF
TRBD1 | TRBJ1-4 | . | TRBV28 | TGTGCCAGCAGTCGGAACAGGGGGACTGAAAAACTGTTTTTT | CASSRNRGTEKLFF
TRBD2 | TRBJ2-1 | . | TRBV7-9 | TGTGCCAGCAGCCCCGGGACTAGCGGGACGGGGCAGTACAATGAGCAGTTCTTC | CASSPGTSGTGQYNEQFF
TRBD1 | TRBJ2-2 | . | TRBV7-9 | TGTGCCAGCAGCTGGGAACAGGGGGGTACGAACACCGGGGAGCTGTTTTTT | CASSWEQGGTNTGELFF
. | TRBJ2-5 | few | TRBV25-1 | TGTGCCAGCGCCCGAACAATTGAAGATGGAGAGACCCAGTACTTC | CASARTIEDGETQYF
TRBD1 | TRBJ2-2 | . | TRBV28 | TGTGCCAGCAGTAACAGGGGATGGACCGGGGAGCTGTTTTTT | CASSNRGWTGELFF
. | TRBJ1-1 | . | TRBV5-6 | TGTGCCAGCAGCTTGAGGGGCCCTGAAGCTTTCTTT | CASSLRGPEAFF
. | TRBJ2-7 | . | TRBV28 | TGTGCCACCCTACCGAGAGTTGTGTCCTACGAGCAGTACTTC | CATLPRVVSYEQYF
TRBD1 | TRBJ2-3 | . | TRBV6-5 | TGTGCCAGCAGTTACGTTAGGGGGCAGGGCACAGATACGCAGTATTTT | CASSYVRGQGTDTQYF
. | TRBJ2-5 | once | TRBV4-1 | TGCGCCAGCAGCCAAGAGAGGCCAGAAGAGACCCAGTACTTC | CASSQERPEETQYF
. | TRBJ2-4 | . | TRBV19 | TGTGCCAGTAGTATGGGGGGAGGAAGCATTCAGTACTTC | CASSMGGGSIQYF
. | TRBJ2-2 | . | TRBV27 | TGTGCCAGCAGTTTCACTCGTGGGGGGGAGCTGTTTTTT | CASSFTRGGELFF
TRBD2 | TRBJ2-1 | . | TRBV5-4 | TGTGCCAGCAGCGAAAGCGGGAGTCCGGACAATGAGCAGTTCTTC | CASSESGSPDNEQFF
. | TRBJ2-5 | few | TRBV28 | TGTGCCAGCAGTTTAGGGGCAGGGGACTGGGAGACCCAGTACTTC | CASSLGAGDWETQYF
. | TRBJ1-1 | once | TRBV7-6 | TGTGCCAGCAGCTTAGCGGGCGGGGCTGAAGCTTTCTTT | CASSLAGGAEAFF
. | TRBJ2-3 | . | TRBV27 | TGTGCCAGCAGTTCGCTTTGGGCGGGGACCTCAGATACGCAGTATTTT | CASSSLWAGTSDTQYF
TRBD2 | TRBJ2-1 | few | TRBV6-6 | TGTGCCAGCAGTTTCGGGGGGGCCGACAATGAGCAGTTCTTC | CASSFGGADNEQFF
TRBD1 | TRBJ1-1 | . | TRBV19 | TGTGCCAGCTCACAGGGGACCCTGAACACTGAAGCTTTCTTT | CASSQGTLNTEAFF
TRBD2 | TRBJ2-7 | . | TRBV4-1 | TGCGCCAGCAGGGGGACTAGCGGGGGGGCGCTCAGGGAAGAGCAGTACTTC | CASRGTSGGALREEQYF
. | TRBJ2-2 | . | TRBV7-2 | TGTGCCAGCAGCTTGGAGGCCTCTTTCACCGGGGAGCTGTTTTTT | CASSLEASFTGELFF
TRBD1 | TRBJ2-7 | few | TRBV5-1 | TGCGCCAGCACCACCGGGACAGGGGCTGACGAGCAGTACTTC | CASTTGTGADEQYF
. | TRBJ2-3 | . | TRBV30 | TGTGCCTGGAGACCTCCGAGGACTTTAACGTATTTT | CAWRPPRTLTYF